The present entry profiles one TCR beta chain with its context. Libraries were prepared by immunoSEQ multiplex PCR; TCRdb keeps only in-frame clonotypes and omits some of them. The table records fewer than 1.6 million clones, approximately 98.5% of them present only once. This CDR3 region has 14 residues. After removal of 4 bases from V and 4 bases from J, the junction contained 4 bases not matched to a gene. CDR1 and CDR2 from the germline V gene are SGHRS and YFSETQ. These data are taken from a study of shared clonotypes between healthy human individuals. Sequences were obtained from naive CD4+ T cells sorted from blood. Subset meaning: CD45RA+ positively selected. The clonotype comes from a young man in good health. The chain employs TRBV5-1 and TRBJ2-1; 8 nucleotides match TRBD1. CDR3 coding DNA: TGCGCCAGCAGCCTGGGACAGGATTACAATGAGCAGTTCTTC. It specifies CASSLGQDYNEQFF.